What follows are 5 T cell receptor beta chains derived from one specimen sequenced in a study of blood T cell repertoires in COVID-19. Sequencing used immunoSEQ multiplex PCR; TCRdb keeps in-frame clones, though not all of them. This table holds about 430,000 clones, about 88% found once. Material for sequencing was PBMCs or T cells enriched from blood (not recorded which). The receptor source for this set is a woman under 30 who had been exposed to COVID-19.

The chain couples TRBV4-3 to TRBJ1-4; TRBD1 aligns across 8 bases. Trimming took 2 bases from V and 4 from J; bases not matched to a gene: 9. Germline V gene data show CDR1 as LGHNA and CDR2 as YSLEER. The CDR3 is 17 amino acids. CDR3 amino acids: CASSQQGRGLDNEKLFF. The DNA for the CDR3 is TGCGCCAGCAGCCAACAGGGCAGGGGGCTTGATAATGAAAAACTGTTTTTT.

The J gene is TRBJ2-1, the V gene TRBV7-2; 9 positions match TRBD2. Germline CDR1 and CDR2: SGHTA and FQGNSA. The V and J ends lost 5 bases and 6 bases, in that order; junction bases with no gene match: 11. The CDR3 runs 16 residues. The CDR3 DNA follows: TGTGCCAGCAGCCTCACCGCGGGAGGGGGTACCAATGAGCAGTTCTTC. Amino acid sequence: CASSLTAGGGTNEQFF. Combining the CDR3 with reference TRBV7-2 and TRBJ2-1 gives the whole variable domain GAGVSQSPSNKVTEKGKDVELRCDPISGHTALYWYRQSLGQGLEFLIYFQGNSAPDKSGLPSDRFSAERTGGSVSTLTIQRTQQEDSAVYLCASSLTAGGGTNEQFFGPGTRLTVL.

This sequence joins TRBV5-1 and TRBJ1-5; 8 bases are shared with TRBD1. CDR1 is SGHRS, CDR2 YFSETQ, per germline. J was trimmed by 4 bases and V by 0 bases; bases with no gene match: 6. This CDR3 region has 16 residues. Here the CDR3 reads CASSLEGQGVNQPQHF. The CDR3 DNA is TGCGCCAGCAGCTTGGAAGGACAGGGAGTAAATCAGCCCCAGCATTTT.

The V gene is TRBV15, the J gene TRBJ2-7, with 14 bases lining up with TRBD2. The germline gives CDR1 LNHNV, CDR2 YYDKDF (reference sequence). V shed 5 bases, J shed 2 bases, and the junction held 11 bases outside the gene matches. The CDR3 spans 18 residues. The CDR3 region is CATSLPRTSGRLTYEQYF. DNA for the CDR3: TGTGCCACCAGCCTACCGCGGACTAGCGGGAGGTTAACCTACGAGCAGTACTTC.

V usage is TRBV7-3 and J usage is TRBJ2-1; no clear D gene. The germline gives CDR1 SGHTA, CDR2 FQGTGA. This CDR3 is built from 13 residues. Deletions cut 4 bases from V and 8 bases from J, with 12 bases between. The CDR3: CASSYYVADEQFF. The CDR3 region has the DNA TGTGCCAGCAGCTACTACGTGGCGGATGAGCAGTTCTTC.